The 15 T cell receptor beta chains in this list originate from one sample, sequenced in a study of blood T cell repertoires in COVID-19. TCRdb's copy holds only in-frame clones and misses some; the assay was immunoSEQ multiplex PCR. The table lists some 150,000 clones, roughly 88% of them singletons. The material sequenced was peripheral blood. The receptors here all came from a woman aged 45 to 65 in a cohort sampled during active or convalescent COVID-19.

This chain links TRBV4-1 with TRBJ1-1; D unresolved. Per germline, CDR1 MGHRA and CDR2 YSYEKL. This CDR3 is built from 18 residues. The V gene lost 4 bases and the J gene lost 0 bases, with 21 bases spanning the gap. The chain's CDR3 is CASSRYSRGGSMNTEAFF. The CDR3 DNA is TGCGCCAGCAGCCGCTACAGCCGGGGAGGGAGCATGAACACTGAAGCTTTCTTT.

V and J are TRBV3-1 (or the pseudogene TRBV3-2) and TRBJ1-2, with unresolved D. This CDR3 spans 14 amino acids. Trimming took off 2 bases at V and 4 bases at J, with 11 bases between the two ends. Germline CDR1 LGHDT, CDR2 YNNKEL (reference sequence). The CDR3 spells CASSQFGQSYGYTF. As DNA, the CDR3 is TGTGCCAGCAGCCAATTTGGGCAGAGCTATGGCTACACCTTC.

The chain links TRBV6-6 to TRBJ2-7, with D perhaps matching TRBD1 (5 bases). V shed 2 bases and J shed 3 bases, with 5 bases lying between them. The CDR3 is made up of 12 amino acids. Germline CDR1 reads MNHNY; CDR2 reads SVGAGI (reference sequence). The CDR3 protein is CASSYTGYEQYF. The CDR3 DNA reads TGTGCCAGCAGTTACACAGGCTACGAGCAGTACTTC.

The rearrangement uses TRBV7-6 and TRBJ1-4; no clear D gene. The CDR3 totals 16 residues. Between the trimmed V and J ends, which lost 1 base and 6 bases, there was a span of 15 bases. Per germline, CDR1 SGHVS and CDR2 FNYEAQ. The CDR3, as DNA: TGTGCCAGCAGCTTAGGTTCTAGGAGGTCCGATGAAAAACTGTTTTTT. This encodes CASSLGSRRSDEKLFF.

The chain couples TRBV27 to TRBJ1-6; D ambiguous. The germline V and J ends were trimmed by 4 bases and 8 bases, with 21 bases remaining between them. Germline V gene sequence: CDR1 MNHEY, CDR2 SMNVEV (reference sequence). The CDR3 length is 17 residues. The CDR3 loop is CASSSRKEGLNHSPLHF. The CDR3 nucleotides are TGTGCCAGCAGTTCGCGGAAGGAGGGATTAAATCATTCACCCCTCCACTTT.

The chain links TRBV24-1 to TRBJ1-6; no reliable D call. CDR3 length: 14 amino acids. From germline, CDR1 is KGHDR and CDR2 SFDVKD. V gave up 5 bases and J gave up 5 bases, with 9 bases separating them. DNA of the CDR3: TGTGCCACCAGTGTGGGCAGAAATAATTCACCCCTCCACTTT. Protein product: CATSVGRNNSPLHF.

The V call is TRBV10-3, the J call TRBJ2-7; TRBD2 matches at 7 bases. The CDR3 runs 11 residues. The germline V gene has CDR1 ENHRY and CDR2 SYGVKD. With 8 bases clipped from V and 3 bases from J, the junction kept 1 base outside the gene matches. CDR3 DNA: TGTGCCATCGGGGGGGACTACGAGCAGTACTTC. This sequence encodes CAIGGDYEQYF.

The chain links TRBV3-1 (or the pseudogene TRBV3-2) to TRBJ2-3; 9 bases line up with TRBD2. The V segment lost 4 bases and the J segment 6 bases; nucleotides outside the gene matches: 11. The CDR3 sequence is 16 residues long. The germline V gene has CDR1 LGHDT and CDR2 YNNKEL (reference sequence). CDR3 in DNA: TGTGCCAGCAGCCTGATAGCGGGGGCGCCAGGGGATACGCAGTATTTT. Residues: CASSLIAGAPGDTQYF.

This chain links TRBV30 with TRBJ2-7, with 7 nucleotides matching TRBD1. The germline V gene encodes CDR1 GTSNPN and CDR2 SVGIG (reference sequence). This CDR3 is built from 12 residues. The V segment lost 1 base and the J segment 7 bases; nucleotides outside the gene matches: 4. CDR3 sequence (DNA): TGTGCCTGGAGTGGACAGGGTGGGGAGCAGTACTTC. This gives the protein CAWSGQGGEQYF.

This clone was counted a few times. This chain joins TRBV2 and TRBJ1-3; no clear D gene. V lost 5 bases, J lost 2 bases, and 10 bases lay in between. This CDR3 contains 14 residues. CDR1 and CDR2 (germline): SNHLY, FYNNEI. The DNA for the CDR3 is TGTGCCAGCAGTCCGGGAGTACCTGGAAACACCATATATTTT. It codes for CASSPGVPGNTIYF.

The chain employs TRBV3-1 (or the pseudogene TRBV3-2) and TRBJ2-7; D might be TRBD2 (6 bases). CDR3 length: 13 residues. The V end was cut by 5 bases, the J end by 2 bases, with 10 bases between. The germline V gene encodes CDR1 LGHDT and CDR2 YNNKEL (reference sequence). Written as DNA, the CDR3 is TGTGCCAGCAGCTCCGGGGGTCCCTACGAGCAGTACTTC. Its protein is CASSSGGPYEQYF.

In DNA form, the CDR3 reads TGTGCCAGCAGTTACGGTCTAGCGGGAGATACGCAGTATTTT. Residues: CASSYGLAGDTQYF. The chain uses TRBV6-5 and TRBJ2-3; 8 bases line up with TRBD2. Unmatched junction bases numbered 3, after V lost 2 bases and J lost 5 bases. The CDR3 covers 14 residues. Germline V gives CDR1 MNHEY, CDR2 SVGAGI.

The CDR3: CAISETGQEETQYF. CDR3 nucleotide sequence: TGTGCCATCAGTGAGACTGGACAAGAAGAGACCCAGTACTTC. The genes are TRBV10-3 and TRBJ2-5; possibly TRBD1 for D (5 bases). The ends were cut back, 2 bases at V and 3 bases at J, with 10 bases in the middle. The CDR3 is 14 amino acids. CDR1 is ENHRY, CDR2 SYGVKD, per germline.

The CDR3 nucleotides read TGTGCCTGGAGCCAGGGAAGTAACAATCAGCCCCAGCATTTT. Translation: CAWSQGSNNQPQHF. The genes are TRBV30 and TRBJ1-5, with D perhaps TRBD1 (5 bases). CDR1 GTSNPN and CDR2 SVGIG come from the germline V gene (reference sequence). Trimming took off 3 bases at V and 3 bases at J, with 12 bases between the two ends. This CDR3 is built from 14 residues.

The V call is TRBV6-6, the J call TRBJ2-3; possible D gene TRBD2, 6 bases. Germline V lookup: CDR1 MNHNY, CDR2 SVGAGI (reference sequence). This CDR3 has 14 amino acids. With 4 bases removed from V and 5 bases from J, the gap between germline ends came to 13 bases. This chain's CDR3 is CASSLRGIKDTQYF. In DNA, the CDR3 is TGTGCCAGCAGTTTGCGGGGCATCAAAGATACGCAGTATTTT.